Listed below are T cell receptor beta chains from one sample, sequenced in a study of human T cells and chemical hapten exposure. TCRdb analysed the RACE reads with MiXCR anew, one entry per CDR3 protein. Of some 350,000 distinct CDR3 sequences in the sample, 6% to 7% were seen once. The source material was whole blood, sampled in connection with sensitization to the hapten diphenylcyclopropenone (DPC). The receptor set was obtained from a woman aged 18-29 years with alopecia areata. Some clones in this sample may be carry-over from other donors' samples. Each CDR3 is given with its conserved first and last residue. D genes are given only for firm matches. The size field is filled for only some rows; it gives once, few, many or a size class.

NA	few	TRBV2	TRBJ2-1	TGTGCCAGCAGTGACGTGTCTTACAATGAGCAGTTCTTC	CASSDVSYNEQFF
NA	NA	TRBV5-1	TRBJ2-7	TGCGCCAGCAATCAGGACCCAGACGGCGAGCAGTACTTC	CASNQDPDGEQYF
NA	few	TRBV6-6	TRBJ2-3	TGTGCCAGCAGTTACAGGGAGTCAGAATCGCAGTATTTT	CASSYRESESQYF
TRBD2	NA	TRBV7-2	TRBJ2-1	TGTGCCAGCAGCTTGGGCTCAGGTAGCGGGGGGGCCTACAATGAGCAGTTCTTC	CASSLGSGSGGAYNEQFF
TRBD1	many	TRBV19	TRBJ1-5	TGTGCCAGTACCGGGACAGAGTACAATCAGCCCCAGCATTTT	CASTGTEYNQPQHF
TRBD1	NA	TRBV6-1	TRBJ1-2	TGTGCCAGCAGCCAGGCTGGACAGGGACGGGGCTACACCTTC	CASSQAGQGRGYTF
TRBD2	NA	TRBV4-3	TRBJ2-1	TGCGCCAGCAGCCAAAAGGGCCCTAGCGGGGGGACGGTAGGCAATGAGCAGTTCTTC	CASSQKGPSGGTVGNEQFF
NA	many	TRBV7-6	TRBJ1-1	TGTGCCAGCAGCCAGGGATTCGGCACTGAAGCTTTCTTT	CASSQGFGTEAFF
TRBD1	NA	TRBV29-1	TRBJ1-3	TGCAGCGGAACAGGGGGCAGGACGGGAAACACCATATATTTT	CSGTGGRTGNTIYF
NA	few	TRBV5-5	TRBJ1-4	TGTGCCAGCAGCTTCAAAATAGGGGTAGCTAATGAAAAACTGTTTTTT	CASSFKIGVANEKLFF
NA	NA	TRBV9	TRBJ2-4	TGTGCCAGCAGCGCACAGGGAGGGCACATTCAGTACTTC	CASSAQGGHIQYF
NA	many	TRBV7-2	TRBJ1-4	TGTGCCAGCAGCTTATTAACAACTAATGAAAAACTGTTTTTT	CASSLLTTNEKLFF
NA	few	TRBV11-3	TRBJ1-6	TGTGCCAGCAGCACAGGACAGCAACTCCACTTT	CASSTGQQLHF
NA	many	TRBV29-1	TRBJ1-1	TGCAGCGTTGTAACTCCCGGGGTTCGGAACACTGAAGCTTTCTTT	CSVVTPGVRNTEAFF
NA	few	TRBV29-1	TRBJ2-7	TGCAGCGTTGTACTAGCCGTGAGCTCCTACGAGCAGTACTTC	CSVVLAVSSYEQYF
TRBD1	NA	TRBV5-4	TRBJ2-3	TGTGCCAGCAGCTCAAACCGGGACAGCTACACAGATACGCAGTATTTT	CASSSNRDSYTDTQYF
NA	few	TRBV28	TRBJ1-4	TGTGCCAGCACCTGGGGGGATTCAGATGAAAAACTGTTTTTT	CASTWGDSDEKLFF
NA	NA	TRBV20-1	TRBJ2-3	TGCAGTGCTATCGACTCAACAGGAGATACGCAGTATTTT	CSAIDSTGDTQYF
NA	NA	TRBV6-6	TRBJ2-2	TGTGCCGGAGGGGACAGCCACACCGGGGAGCTGTTTTTT	CAGGDSHTGELFF
TRBD2	NA	TRBV15	TRBJ2-3	TGTGCCACCAGCAGAGATAGGCGGGGGGCCACAGATACGCAGTATTTT	CATSRDRRGATDTQYF
NA	NA	TRBV24-1	TRBJ2-1	TGTGCCACCAGTGATTGGGAGGACAATGAGCAGTTCTTC	CATSDWEDNEQFF
NA	many	TRBV12-2	TRBJ1-1	TGTGCAAGTCGCTTAGCCGGACAGGGCCGTGAAGACACTGAAGCTTTCTTT	CASRLAGQGREDTEAFF
NA	few	TRBV20-1	TRBJ1-1	TGCAGTGCTGGTAGGGAAGTTGAAGCTTTCTTT	CSAGREVEAFF
NA	many	TRBV7-3	TRBJ2-3	TGTGCCAGCAGCTCCCTACCTCGGCCTAGCGGCACAGATACGCAGTATTTT	CASSSLPRPSGTDTQYF
TRBD1	many	TRBV27	TRBJ1-5	TGTGCCAGCAGTTTATATGGGACAGGCGGGAGCAATCAGCCCCAGCATTTT	CASSLYGTGGSNQPQHF
NA	many	TRBV12-3/TRBV12-4	TRBJ1-5	TGTGCCAGCAGTTTGGGGGGACGTCAGCCCCAGCATTTT	CASSLGGRQPQHF
NA	NA	TRBV29-1	TRBJ1-2	TGCAGCGTTAATCTGGGCTATGGCTACACCTTC	CSVNLGYGYTF
NA	NA	TRBV7-2	TRBJ2-2	TGTGCCAGCAGCTTTAAGGGCGGGGAGCTGTTTTTT	CASSFKGGELFF
NA	few	TRBV28	TRBJ1-1	TGTGCCAGCAGTTTAGGGACACCCCTTGAAGCTTTCTTT	CASSLGTPLEAFF
TRBD1	NA	TRBV4-2	TRBJ1-2	TGTGCCAGCAGCCAAGATCAGGCGACAGGGGTGATGGACTATGGCTACACCTTC	CASSQDQATGVMDYGYTF